This T cell receptor beta chain originates from a study of blood T cell repertoires in COVID-19. Study background: The analysed material was cDNA or gDNA that came from T cells, B-cell-depleted T cells, or PBMCs.

In the study's own analysis: Reference gene primers were amplified, and this amplification served to estimate nucleated cell counts. Generated by immunoSEQ multiplex PCR, the TCRdb table keeps only in-frame clones and is missing some. That table supplies the V and J calls and clone size; D and trimming were determined from the DNA. The sample comprises under 150,000 clones, 80% of which are singletons, and approximately 25% rests with the top ten. The CDR3 is 18 residues long. The germline V gene encodes CDR1 SEHNR and CDR2 FQNEAQ (reference sequence). Trimming cost V 4 bases and J 5 bases; bases outside gene matches: 18.

The material sequenced was peripheral blood. The chain carries TRBV7-9 and TRBJ2-5, with TRBD1 matching over 8 bases. The receptor was derived from a human donor in a cohort sampled during active COVID-19. The CDR3 coding sequence is TGTGCCAGCAGCTCCCGGTTCGCATTCCAGGGGGCTAAGGAGACCCAGTACTTC. Translating gives CASSSRFAFQGAKETQYF. Full variable domain (remainder filled in from reference TRBV7-9 and TRBJ2-5): DTGVSQNPRHKITKRGQNVTFRCDPISEHNRLYWYRQTLGQGPEFLTYFQNEAQLEKSRLLSDRFSAERPKGSFSTLEIQRTEQGDSAMYLCASSSRFAFQGAKETQYFGPGTRLLVL.